A single sample is the source of the 21 T cell receptor beta chains below, sequenced in a study of regulatory T cells in long-lasting Graves disease. Through Arm-PCR of CDR3 regions and iRepertoire HTBI primers, TCR beta libraries were built. In TCRdb, the multiplex PCR reads were re-called with MiXCR into one record per CDR3 protein. The sample includes 360,000 or so distinct CDR3 sequences, about 23% of them seen just once. Regarding time point: persistent/refractory GD, antithyroid drugs over 5 years with positive TRAb. Extracted RNA from PBMCs served as the source of the TCR library. The sample consisted of peripheral blood mononuclear cells (PBMCs), taken when the disease was refractory, from a patient treated with antithyroid drugs. Source of these receptors: a woman in her 40s with Graves disease.

Only a few counts were recorded for this clonotype. V gene TRBV6-1 combines with J gene TRBJ2-7; D remains unclear. V lost 6 bases and J lost 7, with 13 bases in between. The CDR3 is made up of 12 amino acids. Per the germline V gene, CDR1 is MNHNS and CDR2 is SASEGT. This chain's CDR3 is CASRSPSGEQYF. As DNA, the CDR3 is TGTGCCAGCAGGTCTCCCTCTGGGGAGCAGTACTTC.

The V call is TRBV5-4, the J call TRBJ2-7; 8 bases agree with TRBD2. The CDR3 extends over 16 amino acids. Trimming removed 0 bases from V and 2 bases from J; junction bases left unmatched: 7. Germline-derived CDR1 and CDR2 are SGHNT and YYREEE (reference sequence). CDR3 region: CASSLGQRERAYEQYF. The DNA for the CDR3 is TGTGCCAGCAGCTTGGGGCAGCGGGAGAGAGCCTACGAGCAGTACTTC. Full variable domain (rest looked up from reference TRBV5-4 and TRBJ2-7): ETGVTQSPTHLIKTRGQQVTLRCSSQSGHNTVSWYQQALGQGPQFIFQYYREEENGRGNFPPRFSGLQFPNYSSELNVNALELDDSALYLCASSLGQRERAYEQYFGPGTRLTVT.

The gene calls are TRBV6-1 and TRBJ2-3, with D maybe TRBD2 (5 bases). Germline-derived CDR1 and CDR2 are MNHNS and SASEGT. V lost 10 bases, J lost 4 bases, and 18 bases lay in between. This CDR3 has 14 amino acids. The chain's CDR3 is CATHRPGVSDTQYF. The CDR3 DNA reads as TGTGCCACCCATCGCCCCGGGGTTTCAGATACGCAGTATTTT.

As concerns this clonotype: A clone one base away is much larger, so this may be a read error. The rearrangement joins TRBV6-2 or TRBV6-3 to TRBJ1-1; the match to TRBD1 covers 7 bases. The CDR3 has 15 residues. V was pared by 6 bases and J by 3 bases, with 10 bases of the junction left unmatched. Germline CDR1 reads MNHEY; CDR2 reads SVGEGT. CDR3 sequence (DNA): TGTGCCAGCAGGAATTTTGGGGGGACAGACACTGAAGCTTTCTTT. Residues: CASRNFGGTDTEAFF.

This clonotype was counted a few times. V usage is TRBV18 and J usage is TRBJ2-7; 9 bases are a match to TRBD2. The CDR3 has 15 amino acids. Germline V lookup: CDR1 KGHSH, CDR2 LQKENI. V lost 5 bases to trimming and J lost 0 bases; unmatched junction nucleotides: 5. The CDR3 spells CASSTLAGVSYEQYF. The CDR3 DNA reads TGTGCCAGCTCAACCTTAGCGGGAGTCTCCTACGAGCAGTACTTC.

This clonotype was recorded at least ten times. The CDR3 DNA reads as TGTGCCAGCAGTTCCGGACAGGGGCGGCAGTACTTC. The encoded protein is CASSSGQGRQYF. The chain recombines TRBV27 with TRBJ2-7; 9 positions match TRBD1. This CDR3 is built from 12 residues. Trimming removed 4 bases from V and 9 bases from J; junction bases left unmatched: 4. CDR1 MNHEY and CDR2 SMNVEV come from the germline V gene (reference sequence).

Ten or more counts support this clonotype. The genes are TRBV27 and TRBJ2-7; 7 bases are a match to TRBD1. V was pared by 4 bases and J by 4 bases, with 4 bases of the junction left unmatched. Germline values: CDR1 MNHEY, CDR2 SMNVEV (reference sequence). The CDR3 runs 13 residues. This CDR3 reads CASSYGTVYEQYF. CDR3 coding DNA: TGTGCCAGCAGTTACGGGACAGTTTACGAGCAGTACTTC.

The chain links TRBV9 to TRBJ2-5; 11 positions match TRBD2. V trimming: 0 bases; J trimming: 2 bases; junction bases outside the gene matches: 3. The CDR3 spans 16 residues. Per the germline V gene, CDR1 is SGDLS and CDR2 is YYNGEE. This CDR3 is CASSVVGTSGQETQYF. Written as DNA, the CDR3 is TGTGCCAGCAGCGTAGTGGGGACTAGCGGACAAGAGACCCAGTACTTC.

This clonotype has a handful of counts. This CDR3 is CASSPIRDPNSYEQYF. CDR3 nucleotide sequence: TGTGCCAGCAGCCCTATCCGGGACCCGAACTCCTACGAGCAGTACTTC. The J gene is TRBJ2-7, the V gene TRBV7-6; D assignment may be TRBD1 or TRBD2 (5 bases each). This CDR3 is 16 amino acids long. Per the germline V gene, CDR1 is SGHVS and CDR2 is FNYEAQ. The germline V and J ends were trimmed by 5 bases and 0 bases, with 17 bases remaining between them. The whole variable domain, remainder taken from reference TRBV7-6 and TRBJ2-7, is GAGVSQSPRYKVTKRGQDVALRCDPISGHVSLYWYRQALGQGPEFLTYFNYEAQQDKSGLPNDRFSAERPEGSISTLTIQRTEQRDSAMYRCASSPIRDPNSYEQYFGPGTRLTVT.

The chain carries TRBV7-6 and TRBJ2-7; TRBD1 matches 7 bases. This CDR3 is 14 amino acids long. CDR1 is SGHVS and CDR2 is FNYEAQ in the germline V gene. Trimming removed 6 bases from V and 7 bases from J; junction bases left unmatched: 12. CDR3 nucleotide sequence: TGTGCCAGCAGTTCGACAGGGAGAGTGGGAGAGCAGTACTTC. It codes for CASSSTGRVGEQYF.

This clonotype appeared a few times. The V gene is TRBV6-4, the J gene TRBJ1-1, with 7 bases fitting TRBD1. The CDR3 has 17 amino acids. The ends lost 5 bases at V and 1 base at J; junction bases unmatched: 13. Germline CDR1 reads MRHNA; CDR2 reads SNTAGT. The CDR3 DNA follows: TGTGCCAGCAGTTACACTCCTCCGGACAGGTCGAACACTGAAGCTTTCTTT. Protein: CASSYTPPDRSNTEAFF.

V is TRBV5-1 and J is TRBJ2-5; 13 bases map to TRBD2. V trimming: 5 bases; J trimming: 4 bases; junction bases outside the gene matches: 17. CDR1 is SGHRS, CDR2 YFSETQ, per germline. The CDR3 length is 19 residues. DNA of the CDR3: TGCGCCAGCAGTCGGGGACTAGCGGGAACACCCCAAAGGGGAGAGACCCAGTACTTC. Translating gives CASSRGLAGTPQRGETQYF.

The chain links TRBV5-6 to TRBJ2-5; 8 bases match TRBD2. CDR1 and CDR2 from the germline V gene are SGHDT and YYEEEE. The CDR3 consists of 15 residues. The trim removed 4 bases at V and 5 bases at J, leaving 10 bases unmatched. The CDR3 is CASSIRGTRGETQYF. CDR3 DNA: TGTGCCAGCAGCATCCGGGGGACTAGGGGTGAGACCCAGTACTTC.

This clonotype has only one observation. The rearrangement links TRBV5-1 to TRBJ2-7, with D perhaps given as TRBD1 or TRBD2 (5 bases each). The ends were cut back, 0 bases at V and 5 bases at J, with 9 bases in the middle. This CDR3 has 13 amino acids. Germline-derived CDR1 and CDR2 are SGHRS and YFSETQ. In nucleotides, the CDR3 is TGCGCCAGCAGCTTGGAAGGGGACCACGAGCAGTACTTC. Residues: CASSLEGDHEQYF.

This clonotype came up many times. The chain employs TRBV28 and TRBJ1-1; D is possibly TRBD1 (6 bases). This CDR3 contains 15 residues. From germline, CDR1 is MDHEN and CDR2 SYDVKM. Trimming stripped 7 bases from V and 1 base from J, with 16 bases between. The CDR3 reads CASNLGGGPNTEAFF. The CDR3 DNA follows: TGTGCCAGCAACCTAGGCGGGGGCCCGAACACTGAAGCTTTCTTT. Complete variable domain (other parts from reference TRBV28 and TRBJ1-1): DVKVTQSSRYLVKRTGEKVFLECVQDMDHENMFWYRQDPGLGLRLIYFSYDVKMKEKGDIPEGYSVSREKKERFSLILESASTNQTSMYLCASNLGGGPNTEAFFGQGTRLTVV.

On this clonotype itself: Given a much more abundant clone one base away, this may be a read error. The chain is built from TRBV27 and TRBJ1-6, with 7 bases that match TRBD1. CDR1 MNHEY and CDR2 SMNVEV come from the germline V gene (reference sequence). J gave up 10 bases and V 5 bases, and 23 bases lay outside the gene matches. The CDR3 spans 19 residues. The CDR3, as DNA: TGTGCCAGCAGTCTACCTCCTCTGGGGCTACAGGGGATAAACTCACCCCTCCACTTT. Translated: CASSLPPLGLQGINSPLHF.

This clonotype was observed at least ten times. J is TRBJ2-7 and V is TRBV28; D possibly corresponds to TRBD2 (6 bases). V was clipped by 5 bases and J by 0 bases, with 14 bases between them. The length of the CDR3 is 15 residues. Germline loops: CDR1 MDHEN, CDR2 SYDVKM. DNA for the CDR3: TGTGCCAGCAGTGCTAGCGAGTGGAGCTCCTACGAGCAGTACTTC. Protein: CASSASEWSSYEQYF.

This clonotype came up many times. The chain joins TRBV2 to TRBJ1-2, with 7 nucleotides matching TRBD1. Germline V CDR1 and CDR2: SNHLY, FYNNEI. The CDR3 loop spans 15 amino acids. The ends lost 6 bases at V and 4 bases at J; junction bases unmatched: 11. CDR3 residues: CASSADRAGIYGYTF. As DNA, the CDR3 is TGTGCCAGCAGCGCTGACAGGGCCGGGATCTATGGCTACACCTTC.

V and J are TRBV19 and TRBJ1-5, with a possible D match to TRBD1 (6 bases). V lost 2 bases and J lost 1, with 12 bases in between. Per the germline V gene, CDR1 is LNHDA and CDR2 is SQIVND (reference sequence). The length of the CDR3 is 16 residues. The chain's CDR3 is CASSIYVQGSNQPQHF. The DNA of the CDR3 is TGTGCCAGTAGTATATACGTACAGGGAAGCAATCAGCCCCAGCATTTT.

This clonotype was seen many times. The chain employs TRBV11-2 and TRBJ1-1; tentative D call: TRBD1 (5 bases). V lost 1 base and J lost 5, with 11 bases in between. The CDR3 contains 14 residues. Germline lookup yields CDR1 SGHAT and CDR2 FQNNGV. In DNA, the CDR3 is TGTGCCAGCAGCTTAGTTCTGCAGGGTACTGAAGCTTTCTTT. Protein product: CASSLVLQGTEAFF.

In this sample, this clonotype turned up many times. The chain combines TRBV28 with TRBJ1-1, with TRBD1 as a possible D gene (5 bases). The germline V gene encodes CDR1 MDHEN and CDR2 SYDVKM. This CDR3 contains 13 residues. V was shortened by 5 bases and J by 7 bases, with 14 bases between the two germline ends. As DNA, the CDR3 is TGTGCCAGCAGTCCCGGGTCAGGGATTGAAGCTTTCTTT. Protein sequence: CASSPGSGIEAFF.